This T cell receptor (beta chain) was identified during a study of lymphopenia after photon versus proton radiotherapy. The study's findings and limits: After lymphocyte nadir, photon-treated repertoires showed oligoclonal expansion, especially CD8+ Temra. Better survival with proton therapy was suggested as possible, not demonstrated. Proton therapy kept repertoires fairly stable, unlike photons, which gained effector/memory cells.

Trimming shortened V by 2 bases and J by 6 bases, and 15 bases separated the two germline ends. Germline V lookup: CDR1 SGHRS, CDR2 YFSETQ. The CDR3 sequence is 14 residues long. Turning to this clone: Its cognate antigen is unknown.

Libraries were prepared by immunoSEQ multiplex PCR; TCRdb keeps only in-frame clonotypes and omits some of them. The repertoire includes some 26,000 clones, roughly four fifths of them detected once, and around a third sits in the top ten. The rearrangement joins TRBV5-1 to TRBJ2-7, with D uncertain. Sequenced here: peripheral blood, sampled from a patient treated with photon-based radiotherapy. This clonotype was obtained from a middle-aged man with gastric cancer. The CDR3 nucleotides are TGCGCCAGCAGCTTCTCGGGCCAGACCTCCGAGCAGTACTTC. It specifies CASSFSGQTSEQYF.